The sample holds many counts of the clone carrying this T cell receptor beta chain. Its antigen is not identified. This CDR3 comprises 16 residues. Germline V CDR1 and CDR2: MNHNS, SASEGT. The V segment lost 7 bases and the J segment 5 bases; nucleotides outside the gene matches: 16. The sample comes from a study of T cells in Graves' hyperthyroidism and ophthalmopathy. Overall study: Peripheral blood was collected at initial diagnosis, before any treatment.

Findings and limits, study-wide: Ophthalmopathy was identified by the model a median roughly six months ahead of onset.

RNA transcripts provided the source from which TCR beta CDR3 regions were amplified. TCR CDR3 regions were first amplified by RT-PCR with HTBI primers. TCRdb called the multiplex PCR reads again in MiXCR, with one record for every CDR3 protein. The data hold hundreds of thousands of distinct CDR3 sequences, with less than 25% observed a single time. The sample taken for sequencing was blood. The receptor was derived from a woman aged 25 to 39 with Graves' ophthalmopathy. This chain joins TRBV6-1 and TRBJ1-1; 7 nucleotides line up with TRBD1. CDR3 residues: CASNEWGRGVMTEAFF. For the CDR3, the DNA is TGTGCCAGCAACGAATGGGGCAGGGGGGTGATGACTGAAGCTTTCTTT.